The entry below gives a single T cell receptor (beta chain) sequence along with its context. The antigen is undetermined. This specimen belongs to a study of T cell repertoires in cytomegalovirus infection. The V gene lost 4 bases and the J gene lost 3 bases, with 10 bases spanning the gap. Germline V gives CDR1 DFQATT, CDR2 SNEGSKA (reference sequence). This CDR3 has 12 amino acids. In TCRdb, the reads were re-called with MiXCR into one record per CDR3 protein. The sample yields 55,000 to 70,000 distinct CDR3 sequences, around 34% seen once. The chain couples TRBV20-1 to TRBJ2-7; weak D call: TRBD2 (5 bases). This TCR was recovered from a human donor in good health (CMV status not recorded). Some clones in this sample may be carry-over from other donors' samples. The sample taken for sequencing was PBMCs, sequenced either directly or after in vitro stimulation (not recorded which). The DNA for the CDR3 is TGCAGTGCTAACGGAGGTGACTACGAGCAGTACTTC. Its translation: CSANGGDYEQYF.